A single sample is the source of the 31 T cell receptor beta chains below, sequenced in a study of OX40 agonist ivuxolimab in advanced cancers. The assay was immunoSEQ multiplex PCR, and TCRdb's table has in-frame clones only and misses some. In the table there are approximately 14,000 clones, about 77% of which are singletons. This specimen consisted of CD4+ or CD8+ T cells sorted from blood, obtained in a trial of the OX40 agonist ivuxolimab. Source of these receptors: an adult with an advanced solid tumor such as melanoma, head and neck, liver or kidney cancer.

This clone was seen more than once but under ten times. CDR3 in amino acids: CASSAVSSYNEQFF. The CDR3 bases are TGCGCCAGCAGTGCCGTGAGCTCCTACAATGAGCAGTTCTTC. The V gene is TRBV10-2, the J gene TRBJ2-1; no definite D call. V gave up 4 bases and J gave up 0 bases, with 7 bases separating them. This CDR3 spans 14 amino acids. Germline loops: CDR1 WSHSY, CDR2 SAAADI.

The rearrangement links TRBV19 to TRBJ2-1; TRBD2 matches at 13 bases. This CDR3 spans 17 amino acids. Germline loops: CDR1 LNHDA, CDR2 SQIVND (reference sequence). J was trimmed by 3 bases and V by 5 bases; bases with no gene match: 7. For the CDR3, the DNA is TGTGCCAGTAGTCTACAACTAGCGGGAGGGGACTACAATGAGCAGTTCTTC. Its protein is CASSLQLAGGDYNEQFF.

This sequence joins TRBV6-5 and TRBJ2-7; 10 bases match TRBD2. Germline V lookup: CDR1 MNHEY, CDR2 SVGAGI. Unmatched junction bases numbered 5, after V lost 0 bases and J lost 3 bases. This CDR3 region has 16 residues. The CDR3 is CASSYSLAGVLYEQYF. The CDR3, as DNA: TGTGCCAGCAGTTACTCTCTAGCGGGGGTACTCTACGAGCAGTACTTC.

The gene calls are TRBV4-2 and TRBJ1-5, with D unclear. V lost 2 bases and J 3 bases, leaving 8 bases between the germline ends. The CDR3 has 14 amino acids. Germline CDR1 is LGHNA and CDR2 is YNFKEQ. CDR3 in DNA: TGTGCCAGCAGCCAAATTAACGCCAATCAGCCCCAGCATTTT. Protein product: CASSQINANQPQHF.

The chain carries TRBV4-3 and TRBJ2-7, with 7 bases aligning to TRBD2. This CDR3 has 15 residues. The ends lost 0 bases at V and 2 bases at J; junction bases unmatched: 4. Germline V gene lookup returns CDR1 LGHNA and CDR2 YSLEER. CDR3 coding DNA: TGCGCCAGCAGCCAAGATGGCGGGGGAGCCTACGAGCAGTACTTC. It encodes CASSQDGGGAYEQYF.

The V call is TRBV6-6, the J call TRBJ2-7, with no clear D. The CDR3 length is 13 residues. Per the germline V gene, CDR1 is MNHNY and CDR2 is SVGAGI (reference sequence). V was shortened by 6 bases and J by 6 bases, with 15 bases between the two germline ends. The CDR3 DNA follows: TGTGCCAGCAGCGCGGCACTTCCGATCGAGCAGTACTTC. As protein: CASSAALPIEQYF.

The chain has TRBV27 and TRBJ2-7; D not certain. V shed 5 bases and J shed 6 bases, with 11 bases lying between them. This CDR3 spans 12 amino acids. Per the germline V gene, CDR1 is MNHEY and CDR2 is SMNVEV (reference sequence). The CDR3 spells CASSPTPPEQYF. In nucleotides, the CDR3 is TGTGCCAGCAGTCCTACCCCCCCCGAGCAGTACTTC.

In its sample, this clone was seen once. The chain links TRBV6-1 to TRBJ2-1; 10 nucleotides line up with TRBD1. The CDR3 extends over 15 amino acids. J was trimmed by 5 bases and V by 5 bases; bases with no gene match: 6. Germline values: CDR1 MNHNS, CDR2 SASEGT. CDR3: CASSFDRGLNNEQFF. The CDR3, as DNA: TGTGCCAGCAGTTTCGACAGGGGGCTTAACAATGAGCAGTTCTTC.

The V gene is TRBV7-9, the J gene TRBJ2-7; TRBD2 matches at 13 bases. CDR1 SEHNR and CDR2 FQNEAQ come from the germline V gene (reference sequence). The trim removed 3 bases at V and 2 bases at J, leaving 10 bases unmatched. The CDR3 has 18 amino acids. The CDR3: CASSLSGLAGVVTYEQYF. CDR3 sequence (DNA): TGTGCCAGCAGCTTGAGCGGACTAGCGGGAGTAGTAACCTACGAGCAGTACTTC.

Worth noting for this clone: Since a much larger clone is just one base distant, this may be a read error. The rearrangement links TRBV7-2 to TRBJ2-1, with D possibly TRBD1 on 5 matching bases. The CDR3 covers 17 residues. Looked up from germline, CDR1 is SGHTA and CDR2 is FQGNSA. V lost 8 bases, J lost 5 bases, and 25 bases lay in between. The CDR3 is CASGFTGQATYHNEQFF. The CDR3 coding sequence is TGTGCCAGCGGTTTTACTGGACAAGCTACTTATCACAATGAGCAGTTCTTC.

The chain links TRBV7-2 to TRBJ2-1; D unclear. The CDR3 is 12 residues long. Trimming left V 3 bases short and J 6 bases short, with 6 bases between. Germline V gene data show CDR1 as SGHTA and CDR2 as FQGNSA. CDR3 DNA: TGTGCCAGCAGCTTGTTCGGCAATGAGCAGTTCTTC. The encoded protein is CASSLFGNEQFF.

The J gene is TRBJ2-3, the V gene TRBV13; the D gene is possibly TRBD2 (5 bases). There are 13 residues in the CDR3. The germline V and J ends were trimmed by 3 bases and 6 bases, with 10 bases remaining between them. From germline, CDR1 is PRHDT and CDR2 FYEKMQ (reference sequence). CDR3: CASSFSWRDTQYF. The CDR3 DNA reads TGTGCCAGCAGCTTTAGCTGGAGGGATACGCAGTATTTT.

The chain couples TRBV7-2 to TRBJ2-7; 8 nucleotides align to TRBD2. CDR1 SGHTA and CDR2 FQGNSA come from the germline V gene. This CDR3 region has 16 residues. Trimming at V came to 3 bases and at J to 5 bases, leaving 12 bases not matched to a gene. CDR3 amino acids: CASSLTMTSEGDEQYF. Here the CDR3 DNA reads TGTGCCAGCAGCTTGACGATGACTAGCGAAGGGGACGAGCAGTACTTC.

DNA of the CDR3: TGTGCCAGCAACCTACAGGTCGATAGGGGGATCGACGGCTACACCTTC. This sequence encodes CASNLQVDRGIDGYTF. The chain employs TRBV9 and TRBJ1-2, with a possible D match to TRBD1 (6 bases). Per germline, CDR1 SGDLS and CDR2 YYNGEE. The V and J ends lost 6 bases and 8 bases respectively, with 26 bases between them. The CDR3 loop spans 16 amino acids.

V gene TRBV2 combines with J gene TRBJ1-1, with a weak D call TRBD1 (6 bases). This CDR3 has 15 amino acids. Per the germline V gene, CDR1 is SNHLY and CDR2 is FYNNEI. The V end lost 7 bases, the J end lost 3 bases, and 18 bases lay between the germline ends. CDR3 amino acids: CASNLVPGADTEAFF. DNA of the CDR3: TGTGCCAGCAACCTTGTACCGGGGGCCGACACTGAAGCTTTCTTT.

The chain has TRBV28 and TRBJ2-1; no clear D gene. Germline values: CDR1 MDHEN, CDR2 SYDVKM. V was clipped by 2 bases and J by 4 bases, with 12 bases between them. The CDR3 runs to 15 residues. The CDR3 sequence is CASSLRPMLYNEQFF. In nucleotides, the CDR3 is TGTGCCAGCAGTTTAAGGCCGATGCTGTACAATGAGCAGTTCTTC.

This rearrangement joins TRBV27 to TRBJ2-7; D is ambiguous. Trimming shortened V by 5 bases and J by 1 base, and 9 bases separated the two germline ends. The CDR3 is made up of 13 amino acids. Germline CDR1 reads MNHEY; CDR2 reads SMNVEV (reference sequence). CDR3 region: CASSPQDSYEQYF. Written as DNA, the CDR3 is TGTGCCAGCAGTCCCCAGGATTCCTACGAGCAGTACTTC.

The chain has TRBV6-5 and TRBJ2-7; 8 bases are a match to TRBD2. The CDR3 runs to 15 residues. The germline gives CDR1 MNHEY, CDR2 SVGAGI. The V gene end was trimmed by 0 bases and the J gene end by 1 base; junction bases not matched to a gene: 2. CDR3 DNA: TGTGCCAGCAGTTACTCGAGCGGGAGTTCCTACGAGCAGTACTTC. It encodes CASSYSSGSSYEQYF.

This clone counts as large. The chain couples TRBV11-3 to TRBJ1-2, with no clear D. V was shortened by 5 bases and J by 2 bases, with 15 bases between the two germline ends. The germline V gene encodes CDR1 SGHNT and CDR2 YENEEA. The CDR3 is 15 residues long. In DNA form, the CDR3 reads TGTGCCAGCAGCCCACCAGAGAAAAAAAACTATGGCTACACCTTC. Protein sequence: CASSPPEKKNYGYTF.

The V gene is TRBV7-6, the J gene TRBJ2-5, with 9 bases identical to TRBD2. J gave up 5 bases and V 2 bases, and 12 bases lay outside the gene matches. Germline CDR1 SGHVS, CDR2 FNYEAQ. The CDR3 length is 17 residues. CDR3 protein: CASSLYNLAGDGETQYF. The CDR3 DNA reads TGTGCCAGCAGCTTATACAACTTAGCGGGAGACGGGGAGACCCAGTACTTC.

The CDR3 region is CASSQGRTSGRLRTSSYNEQFF. As DNA, the CDR3 is TGCGCCAGCAGCCAAGGGCGGACTAGCGGGAGGCTTCGAACTAGCTCCTACAATGAGCAGTTCTTC. The chain has TRBV4-3 and TRBJ2-1; 14 bases fit TRBD2. Unmatched junction bases numbered 14, after V lost 1 base and J lost 0 bases. This CDR3 is 22 amino acids long. Looked up from germline, CDR1 is LGHNA and CDR2 is YSLEER.

CDR3 residues: CASRLTSGRSRDEQYF. CDR3 coding DNA: TGTGCCAGCAGGTTGACTAGCGGGCGTTCTAGGGACGAGCAGTACTTC. The chain recombines TRBV6-6 with TRBJ2-7, with TRBD2 matching 10 bases. The CDR3 sequence is 16 residues long. Losses at the gene ends were 6 bases for V and 5 bases for J; bases not matched to a gene: 13. From germline, CDR1 is MNHNY and CDR2 SVGAGI (reference sequence).

This chain joins TRBV11-2 and TRBJ2-3; maybe TRBD1 (5 bases). The CDR3 consists of 16 residues. The V and J ends lost 1 base and 2 bases respectively, with 13 bases between them. The germline V gene has CDR1 SGHAT and CDR2 FQNNGV. The CDR3: CASSLGGQRLTDTQYF. The CDR3 region has the DNA TGTGCCAGCAGCTTAGGAGGACAACGGCTCACAGATACGCAGTATTTT. Together with reference TRBV11-2 and TRBJ2-3, the CDR3 gives the full variable domain: EAGVAQSPRYKIIEKRQSVAFWCNPISGHATLYWYQQILGQGPKLLIQFQNNGVVDDSQLPKDRFSAERLKGVDSTLKIQPAKLEDSAVYLCASSLGGQRLTDTQYFGPGTRLTVL.

This clone was counted a few times. The rearrangement uses TRBV4-1 and TRBJ1-2; no reliable D call. The CDR3 runs 13 residues. CDR1 and CDR2 from the germline V gene are MGHRA and YSYEKL. V was shortened by 2 bases and J by 7 bases, with 11 bases between the two germline ends. The CDR3 coding sequence is TGCGCCAGCAGCCAAATCGGTATGGCTGGCTACACCTTC. This sequence encodes CASSQIGMAGYTF.

This chain joins TRBV7-9 and TRBJ2-3; D ambiguous. Germline V gene data show CDR1 as SEHNR and CDR2 as FQNEAQ (reference sequence). V shed 4 bases and J shed 6 bases, with 11 bases lying between them. The CDR3 consists of 13 residues. CDR3 loop: CASSSIPADTQYF. In DNA form, the CDR3 reads TGTGCCAGCAGCTCCATCCCGGCCGATACGCAGTATTTT.

The J gene is TRBJ2-7, the V gene TRBV4-2; D perhaps matches TRBD1 (5 bases). V lost 0 bases to trimming and J lost 3 bases, with 12 bases between them. The CDR3 is 15 amino acids. Germline CDR1 and CDR2: LGHNA and YNFKEQ. This CDR3 is CASSQEDSFVYEQYF. The CDR3 nucleotides read TGTGCCAGCAGCCAAGAAGACAGTTTTGTCTACGAGCAGTACTTC.

The gene calls are TRBV11-2 and TRBJ2-7, with TRBD2 identical over 8 bases. V was pared by 5 bases and J by 1 base, with 7 bases of the junction left unmatched. This CDR3 is 15 amino acids long. Germline assignment: CDR1 SGHAT and CDR2 FQNNGV. CDR3 sequence: CASSVASGPSYEQYF. Written as DNA, the CDR3 is TGTGCCAGCAGCGTAGCTAGCGGGCCATCCTACGAGCAGTACTTC. Together with reference TRBV11-2 and TRBJ2-7, the CDR3 gives the full variable domain: EAGVAQSPRYKIIEKRQSVAFWCNPISGHATLYWYQQILGQGPKLLIQFQNNGVVDDSQLPKDRFSAERLKGVDSTLKIQPAKLEDSAVYLCASSVASGPSYEQYFGPGTRLTVT.

This clone was seen a handful of times. V is TRBV9 and J is TRBJ1-1; no firm D call. The CDR3 runs 13 residues. The germline V gene has CDR1 SGDLS and CDR2 YYNGEE. Between the trimmed V and J ends, which lost 2 bases and 1 base, there was a span of 6 bases. CDR3 region: CASSVTRNTEAFF. CDR3 bases: TGTGCCAGCAGCGTGACACGGAACACTGAAGCTTTCTTT. Full variable domain (remainder filled in from reference TRBV9 and TRBJ1-1): DSGVTQTPKHLITATGQRVTLRCSPRSGDLSVYWYQQSLDQGLQFLIQYYNGEERAKGNILERFSAQQFPDLHSELNLSSLELGDSALYFCASSVTRNTEAFFGQGTRLTVV.

This clone was detected only a few times. J is TRBJ2-7 and V is TRBV7-2; D gene unclear. The V and J ends lost 1 base and 3 bases respectively, with 7 bases between them. From germline, CDR1 is SGHTA and CDR2 FQGNSA. This CDR3 is 13 amino acids long. The CDR3 DNA follows: TGTGCCAGCAGCTTAGTTGTGGACTACGAGCAGTACTTC. Translated, it gives CASSLVVDYEQYF.

This clone was seen just once. This chain connects TRBV21-1 to TRBJ2-7; the DNA was not compared with TRBD1, the D call given in the table. TRBV21-1 is a recognized pseudogene. This CDR3 is 16 amino acids long. In DNA form, the CDR3 reads TGTGCCAGCAGCTCTTCAATCGGGACAGGGTCCTACGAGCAGTACTTC. Protein product: CASSSSIGTGSYEQYF.

This chain links TRBV15 with TRBJ1-3; 9 bases fit TRBD1. Looked up from germline, CDR1 is LNHNV and CDR2 is YYDKDF (reference sequence). V shed 7 bases and J 3 bases; nucleotides not matched to a gene: 7. The CDR3 is 15 residues long. In DNA form, the CDR3 reads TGTGCCACCATCCCGGGACAGGGACTTGGAAACACCATATATTTT. It codes for CATIPGQGLGNTIYF.